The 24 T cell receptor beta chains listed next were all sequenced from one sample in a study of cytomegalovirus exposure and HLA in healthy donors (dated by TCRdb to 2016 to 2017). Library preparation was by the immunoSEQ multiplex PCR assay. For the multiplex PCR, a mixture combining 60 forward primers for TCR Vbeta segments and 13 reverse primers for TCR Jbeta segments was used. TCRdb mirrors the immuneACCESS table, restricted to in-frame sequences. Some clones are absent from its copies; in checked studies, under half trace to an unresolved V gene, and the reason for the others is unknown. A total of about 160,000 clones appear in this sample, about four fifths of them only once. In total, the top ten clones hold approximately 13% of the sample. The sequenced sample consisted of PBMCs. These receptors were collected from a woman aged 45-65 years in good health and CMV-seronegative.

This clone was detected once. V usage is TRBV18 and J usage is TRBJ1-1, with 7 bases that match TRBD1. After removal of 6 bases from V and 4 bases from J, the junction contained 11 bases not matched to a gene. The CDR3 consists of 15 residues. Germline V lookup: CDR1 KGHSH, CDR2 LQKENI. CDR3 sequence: CASSPEGAVGTEAFF. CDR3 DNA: TGTGCCAGCTCCCCGGAGGGGGCTGTCGGCACTGAAGCTTTCTTT.

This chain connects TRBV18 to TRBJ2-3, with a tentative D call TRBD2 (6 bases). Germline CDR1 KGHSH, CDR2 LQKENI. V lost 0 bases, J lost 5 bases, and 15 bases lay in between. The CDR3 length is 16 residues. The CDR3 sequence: CASSPPGGVGGDTQYF. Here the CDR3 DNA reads TGTGCCAGCTCACCACCGGGGGGTGTAGGTGGAGATACGCAGTATTTT. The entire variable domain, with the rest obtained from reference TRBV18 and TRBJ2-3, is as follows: NAGVMQNPRHLVRRRGQEARLRCSPMKGHSHVYWYRQLPEEGLKFMVYLQKENIIDESGMPKERFSAEFPKEGPSILRIQQVVRGDSAAYFCASSPPGGVGGDTQYFGPGTRLTVL.

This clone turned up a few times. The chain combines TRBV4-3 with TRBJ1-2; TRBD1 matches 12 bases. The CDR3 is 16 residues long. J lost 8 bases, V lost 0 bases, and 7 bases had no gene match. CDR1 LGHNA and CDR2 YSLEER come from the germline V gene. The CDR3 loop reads CASSQDTGQGARGYTF. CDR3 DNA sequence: TGCGCCAGCAGCCAAGATACGGGACAGGGGGCGCGGGGCTACACCTTC.

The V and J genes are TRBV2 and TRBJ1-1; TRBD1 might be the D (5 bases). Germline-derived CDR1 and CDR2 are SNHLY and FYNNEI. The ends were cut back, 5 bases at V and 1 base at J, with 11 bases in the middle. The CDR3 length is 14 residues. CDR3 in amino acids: CASSRITGNTEAFF. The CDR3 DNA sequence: TGTGCCAGCAGTAGAATAACAGGGAACACTGAAGCTTTCTTT.

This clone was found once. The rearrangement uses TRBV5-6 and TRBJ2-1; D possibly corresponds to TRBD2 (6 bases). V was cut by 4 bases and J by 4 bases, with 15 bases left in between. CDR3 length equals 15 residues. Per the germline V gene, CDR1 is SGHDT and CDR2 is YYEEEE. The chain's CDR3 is CASSGGSGRYNEQFF. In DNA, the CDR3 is TGTGCCAGCAGCGGGGGGAGCGGGCGATACAATGAGCAGTTCTTC.

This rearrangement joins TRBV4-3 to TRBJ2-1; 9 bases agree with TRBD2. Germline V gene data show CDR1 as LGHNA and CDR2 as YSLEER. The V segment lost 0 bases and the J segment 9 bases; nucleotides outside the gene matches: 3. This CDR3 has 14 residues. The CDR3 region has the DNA TGCGCCAGCAGCCAAGATAGCGGGAGCACTGAGCAGTTCTTC. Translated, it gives CASSQDSGSTEQFF.

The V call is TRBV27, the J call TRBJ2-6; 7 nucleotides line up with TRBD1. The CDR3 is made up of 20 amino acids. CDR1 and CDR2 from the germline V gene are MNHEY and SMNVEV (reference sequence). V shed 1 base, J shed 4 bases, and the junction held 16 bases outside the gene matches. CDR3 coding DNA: TGTGCCAGCAGTTTATACTTCGACAGGGTAGTACGAGCCGGGGCCAACGTCCTGACTTTC. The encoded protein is CASSLYFDRVVRAGANVLTF.

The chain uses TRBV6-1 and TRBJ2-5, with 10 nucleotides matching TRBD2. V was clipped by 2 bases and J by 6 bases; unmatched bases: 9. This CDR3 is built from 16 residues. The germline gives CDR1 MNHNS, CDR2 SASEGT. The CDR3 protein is CASSEWLAGARKTQYF. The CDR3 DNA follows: TGTGCCAGCAGTGAATGGCTAGCGGGAGCACGAAAGACCCAGTACTTC.

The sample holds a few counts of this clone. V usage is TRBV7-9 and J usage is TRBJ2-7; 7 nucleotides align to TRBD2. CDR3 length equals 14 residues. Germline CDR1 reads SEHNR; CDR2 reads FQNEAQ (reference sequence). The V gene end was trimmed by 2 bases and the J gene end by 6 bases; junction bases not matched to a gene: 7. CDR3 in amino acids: CASSLSGAQGEQYF. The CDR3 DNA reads TGTGCCAGCAGCTTAAGCGGGGCCCAGGGCGAGCAGTACTTC.

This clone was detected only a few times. CDR3: CASSSKTPAVSTEAFF. CDR3 coding DNA: TGTGCCAGCAGCTCGAAGACCCCGGCGGTGAGCACTGAAGCTTTCTTT. The rearrangement joins TRBV5-4 to TRBJ1-1, with D uncertain. From germline, CDR1 is SGHNT and CDR2 YYREEE (reference sequence). The CDR3 spans 16 residues. V lost 3 bases and J 4 bases, leaving 19 bases between the germline ends.

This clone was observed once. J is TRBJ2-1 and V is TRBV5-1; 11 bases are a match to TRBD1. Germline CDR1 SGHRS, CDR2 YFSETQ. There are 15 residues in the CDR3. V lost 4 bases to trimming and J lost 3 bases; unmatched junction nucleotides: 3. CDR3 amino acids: CASSEGQGGYNEQFF. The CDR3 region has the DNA TGCGCCAGCAGCGAGGGACAGGGGGGCTACAATGAGCAGTTCTTC.

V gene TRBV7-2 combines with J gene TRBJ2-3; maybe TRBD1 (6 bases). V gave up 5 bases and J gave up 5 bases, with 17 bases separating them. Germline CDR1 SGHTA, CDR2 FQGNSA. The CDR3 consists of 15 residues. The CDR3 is CASSRPHTGIDTQYF. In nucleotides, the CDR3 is TGTGCCAGCAGCCGTCCTCATACAGGGATAGATACGCAGTATTTT.

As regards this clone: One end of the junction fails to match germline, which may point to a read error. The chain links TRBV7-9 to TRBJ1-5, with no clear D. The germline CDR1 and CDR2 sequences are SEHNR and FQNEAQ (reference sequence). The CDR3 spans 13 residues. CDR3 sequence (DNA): TGTTCCAGCAGCTTATGGGAGAATCAGCCCCAGCATTTT. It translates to CSSSLWENQPQHF.

This chain's CDR3 is CASSPPNQDRGYNEQFF. The CDR3 region has the DNA TGTGCCAGCAGCCCCCCCAACCAGGACCGGGGCTACAATGAGCAGTTCTTC. The V and J genes are TRBV9 and TRBJ2-1; D is possibly TRBD2 (5 bases). The CDR3 extends over 17 amino acids. The germline V and J ends were trimmed by 4 bases and 3 bases, with 20 bases remaining between them. Germline CDR1 SGDLS, CDR2 YYNGEE.

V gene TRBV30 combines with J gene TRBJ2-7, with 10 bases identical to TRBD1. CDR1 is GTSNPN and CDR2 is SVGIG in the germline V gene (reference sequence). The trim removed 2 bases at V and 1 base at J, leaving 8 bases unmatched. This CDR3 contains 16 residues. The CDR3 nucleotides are TGTGCCTGGAGTCTTCCGGGACAGGGGTATTCCTACGAGCAGTACTTC. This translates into CAWSLPGQGYSYEQYF.

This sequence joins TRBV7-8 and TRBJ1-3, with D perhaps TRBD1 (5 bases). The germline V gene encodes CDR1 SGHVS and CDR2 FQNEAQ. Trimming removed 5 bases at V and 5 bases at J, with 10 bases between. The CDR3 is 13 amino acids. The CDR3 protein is CASSPQGRNTIYF. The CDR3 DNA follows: TGTGCCAGCAGCCCCCAGGGAAGAAACACCATATATTTT. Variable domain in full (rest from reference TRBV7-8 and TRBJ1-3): GAGVSQSPRYKVAKRGQDVALRCDPISGHVSLFWYQQALGQGPEFLTYFQNEAQLDKSGLPSDRFFAERPEGSVSTLKIQRTQQEDSAVYLCASSPQGRNTIYFGEGSWLTVV.

The DNA for the CDR3 is TGCGCCAGCAGTCCCGGGACTGGCGGCTCTGGGGCCAACGTCCTGACTTTC. Its protein is CASSPGTGGSGANVLTF. The chain combines TRBV4-3 with TRBJ2-6; possibly TRBD2 for D (6 bases). CDR1 LGHNA and CDR2 YSLEER come from the germline V gene. Trimming took 6 bases from V and 0 from J, leaving 15 bases between them. The CDR3 is made up of 17 amino acids.

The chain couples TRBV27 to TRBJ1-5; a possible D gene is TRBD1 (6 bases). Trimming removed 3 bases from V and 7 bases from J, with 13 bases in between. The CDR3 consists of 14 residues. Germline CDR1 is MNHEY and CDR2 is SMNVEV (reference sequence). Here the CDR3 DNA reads TGTGCCAGCAGTTTGAAGGGGGTAGGGCAGCCCCAGCATTTT. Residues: CASSLKGVGQPQHF.

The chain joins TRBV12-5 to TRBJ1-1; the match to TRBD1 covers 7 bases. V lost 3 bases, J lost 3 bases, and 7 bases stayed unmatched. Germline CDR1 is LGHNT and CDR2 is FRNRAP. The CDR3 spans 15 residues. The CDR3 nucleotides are TGTGCTAGTGGTTTTCAAGGGGGCACCGACACTGAAGCTTTCTTT. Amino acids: CASGFQGGTDTEAFF.

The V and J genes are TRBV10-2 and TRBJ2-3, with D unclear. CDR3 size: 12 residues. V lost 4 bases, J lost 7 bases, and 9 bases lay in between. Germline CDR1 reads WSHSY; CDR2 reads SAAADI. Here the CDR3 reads CASSGVAHTQYF. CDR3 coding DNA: TGCGCCAGCAGTGGAGTAGCACATACGCAGTATTTT.

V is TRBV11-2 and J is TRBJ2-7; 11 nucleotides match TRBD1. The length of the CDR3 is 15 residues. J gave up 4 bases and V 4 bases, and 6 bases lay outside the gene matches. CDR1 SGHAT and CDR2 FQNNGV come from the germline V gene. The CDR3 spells CASSSTGTGGYEQYF. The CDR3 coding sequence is TGTGCCAGCAGCTCAACCGGGACAGGGGGGTACGAGCAGTACTTC.

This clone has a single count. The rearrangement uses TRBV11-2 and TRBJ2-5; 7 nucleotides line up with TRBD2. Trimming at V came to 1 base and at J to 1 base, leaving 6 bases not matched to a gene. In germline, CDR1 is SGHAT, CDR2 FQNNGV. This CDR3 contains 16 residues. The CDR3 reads CASSLGSGGTQETQYF. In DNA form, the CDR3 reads TGTGCCAGCAGCTTAGGGTCCGGGGGGACCCAAGAGACCCAGTACTTC.

CDR3 bases: TGTGCCAGCACCGAGCGACAGGGTCACGAGCAGTACTTC. Translated, it gives CASTERQGHEQYF. The V call is TRBV6-1, the J call TRBJ2-7, with TRBD1 matching 7 bases. CDR1 is MNHNS, CDR2 SASEGT, per germline. V was clipped by 7 bases and J by 5 bases; unmatched bases: 8. The CDR3 contains 13 residues.

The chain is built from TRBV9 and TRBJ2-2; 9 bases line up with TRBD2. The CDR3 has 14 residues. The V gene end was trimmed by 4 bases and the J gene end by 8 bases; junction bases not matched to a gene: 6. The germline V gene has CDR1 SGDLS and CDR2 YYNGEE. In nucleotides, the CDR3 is TGTGCCAGCAGCCCCCCGGGACTAGCTGGGGAGCTGTTTTTT. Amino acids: CASSPPGLAGELFF.